This entry describes one T cell receptor (beta chain). During active infection, Seattle patients enrolled and were then monitored through disease. The data belong to a study of blood T cell repertoires in COVID-19. Across the whole study: The United States, Italy and Spain provided the acute and convalescent COVID-19 samples. The analysed material was cDNA or gDNA that came from T cells, B-cell-depleted T cells, or PBMCs.

Original processing notes: For nucleated cells, counts were estimated from reference gene primer amplification. Measured with immunoSEQ multiplex PCR; TCRdb has only the in-frame clones, and not every one. The D gene and trimming were derived from the DNA, and the V and J assignments and clone size from that table. Counted here are roughly 410,000 clones, more than 70% occurring once; the ten biggest clones make up approximately 2.5%. CDR1 is LNHNV, CDR2 YYDKDF, per germline (reference sequence). This CDR3 has 15 amino acids. V lost 0 bases and J lost 5, with 14 bases in between. The chain has TRBV15 and TRBJ2-7, with TRBD1 as a possible D gene (6 bases). The sequence was collected from a woman in her fifties or sixties with COVID-19, enrolled during active disease. Sequencing input: peripheral blood. In DNA, the CDR3 is TGTGCCACCAGCAGAGACAGGGGTCCTGTAAACGAGCAGTACTTC. The encoded protein is CATSRDRGPVNEQYF.